These 12 T cell receptor beta chains share one sample of origin, sequenced in a study of shared clonotypes between healthy human individuals. TCRdb's table, derived via immunoSEQ multiplex PCR, lists solely in-frame clones and lacks some. The data show some 2 million clones, 85% to 95% seen once. Terminally differentiated effector memory CD45RA+ cells were excluded by CCR7 positive selection of CD45RO-negative cells. Sample: naive CD8+ T cells sorted from blood. All receptors derive from a young man in good health.

The CDR3 nucleotides read TGTGCCAGTAGTATATGGGTTTTGTGGGCCGGGGAGCTGTTTTTT. It translates to CASSIWVLWAGELFF. The chain is built from TRBV19 and TRBJ2-2; no definite D call. Germline values: CDR1 LNHDA, CDR2 SQIVND (reference sequence). The V gene lost 2 bases and the J gene lost 6 bases, with 13 bases spanning the gap. The CDR3 extends over 15 amino acids.

The chain recombines TRBV2 with TRBJ1-1; D unclear. The CDR3 totals 16 residues. Germline CDR1 and CDR2: SNHLY and FYNNEI. V was trimmed by 8 bases and J by 0 bases, leaving 19 bases between them. The CDR3 reads CASSLEFGVLNTEAFF. Written as DNA, the CDR3 is TGTGCCAGCTCCCTCGAGTTTGGGGTACTGAACACTGAAGCTTTCTTT.

The rearrangement uses TRBV7-2 and TRBJ2-1; 11 bases are shared with TRBD2. The CDR3 has 19 amino acids. Germline lookup yields CDR1 SGHTA and CDR2 FQGNSA. Unmatched junction bases numbered 10, after V lost 1 base and J lost 2 bases. The CDR3 DNA is TGTGCCAGCAGCTTAGAGGCTAGCGGGAGGTTGGGACCCTACAATGAGCAGTTCTTC. Translation gives CASSLEASGRLGPYNEQFF.

V is TRBV14 and J is TRBJ2-2; D is possibly TRBD1 (6 bases). Trimming took 4 bases from V and 4 from J, leaving 19 bases between them. CDR1 is SGHDN and CDR2 is FVKESK in the germline V gene. This CDR3 is built from 17 residues. CDR3 in amino acids: CASSPDGLAGATGELFF. The CDR3 nucleotides are TGTGCCAGCAGCCCTGATGGATTAGCAGGGGCCACCGGGGAGCTGTTTTTT.

The chain recombines TRBV2 with TRBJ2-7, with TRBD2 matching 15 bases. V was pared by 3 bases and J by 4 bases, with 7 bases of the junction left unmatched. Per the germline V gene, CDR1 is SNHLY and CDR2 is FYNNEI. CDR3 length: 17 residues. The CDR3 bases are TGTGCCAGCAGTGAGGGGCCGGGACTAGCGGGGGGTTACGAGCAGTACTTC. Residues: CASSEGPGLAGGYEQYF.

The rearrangement joins TRBV5-6 to TRBJ2-2; D is undetermined. Trimming left V 1 base short and J 2 bases short, with 6 bases between. Germline V gives CDR1 SGHDT, CDR2 YYEEEE. The CDR3 has 14 amino acids. This chain's CDR3 is CASSLSLNTGELFF. In DNA, the CDR3 is TGTGCCAGCAGCTTGTCCCTCAACACCGGGGAGCTGTTTTTT.

V is TRBV30 and J is TRBJ2-7; TRBD1 is a possible D gene (7 bases). The germline V gene has CDR1 GTSNPN and CDR2 SVGIG (reference sequence). The CDR3 is 12 amino acids. V shed 1 base and J shed 7 bases, with 11 bases lying between them. CDR3 sequence reads: CAWSAQGGEQYF. CDR3 bases: TGTGCCTGGAGTGCCCAGGGGGGAGAGCAGTACTTC. The variable domain in full, with the rest retrieved from reference TRBV30 and TRBJ2-7, is SQTIHQWPATLVQPVGSPLSLECTVEGTSNPNLYWYRQAAGRGLQLLFYSVGIGQISSEVPQNLSASRPQDRQFILSSKKLLLSDSGFYLCAWSAQGGEQYFGPGTRLTVT.

This clone was picked up one time. The V gene is TRBV6-1, the J gene TRBJ1-1, with 7 bases that match TRBD1. Germline CDR1 is MNHNS and CDR2 is SASEGT. There are 17 residues in the CDR3. V lost 0 bases and J lost 2; bases outside the gene matches: 9. In DNA, the CDR3 is TGTGCCAGCAGTGAAGCGCTCGGGGACAGAAGAAACACTGAAGCTTTCTTT. It codes for CASSEALGDRRNTEAFF.

J is TRBJ2-7 and V is TRBV6-5; D gene uncertain. Trimming removed 0 bases at V and 0 bases at J, with 12 bases between. Germline CDR1 reads MNHEY; CDR2 reads SVGAGI. This CDR3 region has 16 residues. This chain's CDR3 is CASSYSWESASYEQYF. The CDR3, as DNA: TGTGCCAGCAGTTACTCATGGGAAAGCGCCTCCTACGAGCAGTACTTC.

The V and J genes are TRBV11-2 and TRBJ2-5; D gene unclear. V gave up 0 bases and J gave up 5 bases, with 7 bases separating them. CDR1 SGHAT and CDR2 FQNNGV come from the germline V gene. There are 13 residues in the CDR3. CDR3 nucleotides: TGTGCCAGCAGCTTAGACCCCCCTGAGACCCAGTACTTC. Protein product: CASSLDPPETQYF.

The chain is built from TRBV7-9 and TRBJ2-1, with 7 bases fitting TRBD2. The junction had 3 bases not matched to a gene; V was cut back by 5 bases and J by 5 bases. From germline, CDR1 is SEHNR and CDR2 FQNEAQ (reference sequence). The CDR3 totals 13 residues. CDR3 sequence: CASSQAGNNEQFF. Here the CDR3 DNA reads TGTGCCAGCAGCCAAGCGGGAAACAATGAGCAGTTCTTC.

The rearrangement uses TRBV6-5 and TRBJ2-5, with D perhaps matching TRBD2 (6 bases). Trimming stripped 8 bases from V and 0 bases from J, with 16 bases between. CDR3 length: 15 amino acids. Per the germline V gene, CDR1 is MNHEY and CDR2 is SVGAGI. CDR3 sequence: CASREMGNYQETQYF. DNA for the CDR3: TGTGCCAGCCGGGAGATGGGCAATTACCAAGAGACCCAGTACTTC.